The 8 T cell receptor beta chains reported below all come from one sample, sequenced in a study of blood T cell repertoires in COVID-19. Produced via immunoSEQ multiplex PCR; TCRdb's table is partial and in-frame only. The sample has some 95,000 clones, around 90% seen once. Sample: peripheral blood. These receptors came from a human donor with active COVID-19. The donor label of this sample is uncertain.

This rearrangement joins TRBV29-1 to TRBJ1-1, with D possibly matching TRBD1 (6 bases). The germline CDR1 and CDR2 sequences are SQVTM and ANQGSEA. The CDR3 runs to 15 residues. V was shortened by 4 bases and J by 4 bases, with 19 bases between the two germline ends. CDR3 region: CSVGLRQVVSTEAFF. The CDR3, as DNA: TGCAGCGTTGGACTCCGACAGGTGGTAAGCACTGAAGCTTTCTTT.

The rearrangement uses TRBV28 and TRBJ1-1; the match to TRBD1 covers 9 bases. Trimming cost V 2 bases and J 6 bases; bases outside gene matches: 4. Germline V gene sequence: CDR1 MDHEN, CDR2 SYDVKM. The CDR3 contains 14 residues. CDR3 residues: CASSLGQGLSEAFF. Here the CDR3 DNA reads TGTGCCAGCAGTTTAGGACAGGGGTTGTCTGAAGCTTTCTTT.

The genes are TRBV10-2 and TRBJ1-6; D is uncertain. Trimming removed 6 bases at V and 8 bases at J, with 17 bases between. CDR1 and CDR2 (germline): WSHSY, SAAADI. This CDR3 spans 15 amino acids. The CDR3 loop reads CASRMEDGEDSPLHF. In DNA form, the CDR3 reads TGCGCCAGCAGAATGGAGGACGGGGAGGATTCACCCCTCCACTTT.

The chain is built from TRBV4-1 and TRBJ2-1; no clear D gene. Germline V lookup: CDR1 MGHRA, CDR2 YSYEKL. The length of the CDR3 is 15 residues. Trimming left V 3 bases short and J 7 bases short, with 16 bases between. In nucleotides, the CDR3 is TGCGCCAGCAGCCAGGCCAGTCCGAGGTCAAATGAGCAGTTCTTC. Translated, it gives CASSQASPRSNEQFF.

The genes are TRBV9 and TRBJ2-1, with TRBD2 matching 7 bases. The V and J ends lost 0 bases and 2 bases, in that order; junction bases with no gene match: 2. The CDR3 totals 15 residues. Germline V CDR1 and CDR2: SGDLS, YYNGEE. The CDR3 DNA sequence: TGTGCCAGCAGCGTAGCTCGGGGGGCCTACAATGAGCAGTTCTTC. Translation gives CASSVARGAYNEQFF.

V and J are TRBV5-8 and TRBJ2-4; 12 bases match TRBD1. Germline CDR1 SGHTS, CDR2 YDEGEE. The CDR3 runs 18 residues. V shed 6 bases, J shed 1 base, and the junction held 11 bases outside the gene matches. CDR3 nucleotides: TGTGCCAGCAACCGGGACAGGGGGCCCTCTGTGGCCAAAAACATTCAGTACTTC. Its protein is CASNRDRGPSVAKNIQYF.

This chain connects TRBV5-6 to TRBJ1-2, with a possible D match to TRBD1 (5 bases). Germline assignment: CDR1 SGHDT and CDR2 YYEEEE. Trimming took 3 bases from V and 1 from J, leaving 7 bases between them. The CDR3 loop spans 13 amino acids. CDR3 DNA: TGTGCCAGCAGCTCGACAGTTAACTATGGCTACACCTTC. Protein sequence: CASSSTVNYGYTF.

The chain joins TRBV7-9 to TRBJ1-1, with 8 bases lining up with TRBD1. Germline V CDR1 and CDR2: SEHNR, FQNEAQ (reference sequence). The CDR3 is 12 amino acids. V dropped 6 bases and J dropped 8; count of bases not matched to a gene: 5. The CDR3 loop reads CASRPTGGEAFF. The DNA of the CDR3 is TGTGCCAGCAGGCCCACAGGGGGAGAAGCTTTCTTT. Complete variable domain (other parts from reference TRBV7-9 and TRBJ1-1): DTGVSQNPRHKITKRGQNVTFRCDPISEHNRLYWYRQTLGQGPEFLTYFQNEAQLEKSRLLSDRFSAERPKGSFSTLEIQRTEQGDSAMYLCASRPTGGEAFFGQGTRLTVV.